This T cell receptor beta chain was captured by sequencing in a study of T cell responses to AZD1222 COVID-19 vaccine. For this clone: Its antigen is not identified.

The CDR3 consists of 13 residues. Germline V gene data show CDR1 as MDHEN and CDR2 as SYDVKM. V lost 2 bases and J 2 bases, leaving 7 bases between the germline ends. The method was immunoSEQ multiplex PCR; TCRdb's version includes in-frame clones alone and lacks a portion of them. The repertoire includes 75,000 to 95,000 clones, around 84% of them detected once, and about 4.6% sits in the top ten. Study results and limitations: Repertoires were sampled only after the peak T cell response.

This sequence was found in an adult who received the AZD1222 COVID-19 vaccine. Sample: peripheral blood, taken 28 days after the second AZD1222 dose. This chain uses TRBV28 with TRBJ2-7; D unclear. The CDR3 nucleotides are TGTGCCAGCAGTTTAGGGTACCCCTACGAGCAGTACTTC. This gives the protein CASSLGYPYEQYF.